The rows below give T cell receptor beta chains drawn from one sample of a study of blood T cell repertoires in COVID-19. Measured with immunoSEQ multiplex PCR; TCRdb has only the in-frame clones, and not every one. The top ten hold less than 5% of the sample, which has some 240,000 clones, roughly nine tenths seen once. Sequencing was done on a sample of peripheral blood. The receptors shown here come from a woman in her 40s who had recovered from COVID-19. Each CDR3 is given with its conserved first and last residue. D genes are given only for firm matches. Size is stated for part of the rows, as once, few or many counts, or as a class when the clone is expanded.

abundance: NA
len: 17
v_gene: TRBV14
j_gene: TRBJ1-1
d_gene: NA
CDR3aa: CASSQVPPGESPTEAFF
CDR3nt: TGTGCCAGCAGCCAAGTCCCCCCCGGAGAATCCCCCACTGAAGCTTTCTTT

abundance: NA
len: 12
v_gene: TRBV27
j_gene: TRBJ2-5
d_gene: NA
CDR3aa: CASGAGDETQYF
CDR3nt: TGTGCCAGCGGGGCAGGGGACGAGACCCAGTACTTC

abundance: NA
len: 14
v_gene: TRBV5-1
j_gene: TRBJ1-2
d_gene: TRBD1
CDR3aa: CASSQGGTDYGYTF
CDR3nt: TGCGCCAGCAGCCAGGGCGGGACAGACTATGGCTACACCTTC

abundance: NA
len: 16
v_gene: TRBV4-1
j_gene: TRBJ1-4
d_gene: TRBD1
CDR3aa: CASSHGQGETNEKLFF
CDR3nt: TGCGCCAGCAGCCATGGACAGGGAGAAACTAATGAAAAACTGTTTTTT

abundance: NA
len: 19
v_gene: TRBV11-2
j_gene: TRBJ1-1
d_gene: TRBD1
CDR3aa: CASSSTGDRGLEEDTEAFF
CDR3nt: TGTGCCAGCAGCTCCACCGGGGACAGGGGCTTGGAAGAGGACACTGAAGCTTTCTTT

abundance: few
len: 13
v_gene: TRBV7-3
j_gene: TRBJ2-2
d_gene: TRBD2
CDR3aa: CATSGGGYGELFF
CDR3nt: TGTGCCACCTCGGGAGGGGGGTACGGGGAGCTGTTTTTT

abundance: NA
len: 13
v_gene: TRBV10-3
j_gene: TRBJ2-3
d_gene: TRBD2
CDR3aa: CAISESGAYTQYF
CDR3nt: TGTGCCATCAGTGAAAGCGGGGCTTATACGCAGTATTTT

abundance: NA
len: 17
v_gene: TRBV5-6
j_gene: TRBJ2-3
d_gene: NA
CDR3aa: CASSFETAGLSTDTQYF
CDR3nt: TGTGCCAGCAGCTTCGAAACAGCGGGTCTCAGCACAGATACGCAGTATTTT

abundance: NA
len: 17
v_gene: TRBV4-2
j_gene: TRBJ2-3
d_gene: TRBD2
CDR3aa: CASSQTSGGLQKDTQYF
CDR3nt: TGTGCCAGCAGCCAGACTAGCGGGGGGCTCCAAAAGGATACGCAGTATTTT

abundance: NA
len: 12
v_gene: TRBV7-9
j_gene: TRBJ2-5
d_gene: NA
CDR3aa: CASSTTQETQYF
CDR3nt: TGTGCCAGCAGCACGACACAAGAGACCCAGTACTTC

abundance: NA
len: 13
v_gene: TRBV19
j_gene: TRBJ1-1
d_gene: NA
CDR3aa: CASSSLSVTEAFF
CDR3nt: TGTGCCAGTAGTAGCTTATCGGTGACTGAAGCTTTCTTT

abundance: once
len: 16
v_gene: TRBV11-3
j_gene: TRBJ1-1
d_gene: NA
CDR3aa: CASSLEGQGWFTEAFF
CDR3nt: TGTGCCAGCAGCTTAGAGGGCCAGGGATGGTTTACTGAAGCTTTCTTT

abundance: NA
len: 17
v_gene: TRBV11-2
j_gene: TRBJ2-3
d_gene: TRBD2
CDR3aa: CASTPFGGGDSTDTQYF
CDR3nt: TGTGCCAGCACCCCCTTCGGCGGGGGGGATAGCACAGATACGCAGTATTTT

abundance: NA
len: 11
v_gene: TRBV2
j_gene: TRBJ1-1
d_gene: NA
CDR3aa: CASRVRGRAFF
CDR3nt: TGTGCCAGCAGGGTAAGGGGGAGAGCTTTCTTT

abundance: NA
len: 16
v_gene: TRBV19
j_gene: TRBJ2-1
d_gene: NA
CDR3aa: CASSIEQGFPYNEQFF
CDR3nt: TGTGCCAGTAGTATAGAACAGGGCTTCCCCTACAATGAGCAGTTCTTC

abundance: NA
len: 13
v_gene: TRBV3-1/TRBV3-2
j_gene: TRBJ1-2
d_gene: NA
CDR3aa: CASSPREAYGYTF
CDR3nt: TGTGCCAGCAGCCCCCGAGAGGCCTATGGCTACACCTTC

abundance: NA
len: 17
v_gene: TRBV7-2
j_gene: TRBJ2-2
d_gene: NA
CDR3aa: CASSSIVGPLVSGELFF
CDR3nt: TGTGCCAGCAGCTCCATCGTGGGCCCCCTGGTGAGCGGGGAGCTGTTTTTT

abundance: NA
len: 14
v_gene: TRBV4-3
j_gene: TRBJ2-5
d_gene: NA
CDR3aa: CASSQEDRQETQYF
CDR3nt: TGCGCCAGCAGCCAAGAGGACAGACAAGAGACCCAGTACTTC

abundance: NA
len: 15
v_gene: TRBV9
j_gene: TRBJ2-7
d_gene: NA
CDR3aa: CASSVAGQEGGEQYF
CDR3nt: TGTGCCAGCAGCGTAGCTGGACAGGAGGGTGGCGAGCAGTACTTC

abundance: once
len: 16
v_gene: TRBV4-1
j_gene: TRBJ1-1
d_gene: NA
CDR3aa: CASSLTWRQQNTEAFF
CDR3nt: TGCGCCAGCAGCCTAACATGGCGACAGCAGAACACTGAAGCTTTCTTT

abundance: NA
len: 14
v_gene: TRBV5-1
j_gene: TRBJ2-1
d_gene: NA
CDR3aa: CASSFDNRGVEQFF
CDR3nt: TGCGCCAGCAGCTTCGATAACCGGGGTGTTGAGCAGTTCTTC

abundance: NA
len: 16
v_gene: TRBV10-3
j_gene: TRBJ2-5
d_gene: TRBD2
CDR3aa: CAISKYQRDVQETQYF
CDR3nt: TGTGCCATCAGTAAATACCAGCGGGACGTCCAAGAGACCCAGTACTTC

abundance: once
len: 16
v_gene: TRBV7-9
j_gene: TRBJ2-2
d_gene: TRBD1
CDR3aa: CASSSRTGVGTGELFF
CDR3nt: TGTGCCAGCAGCTCTCGGACAGGGGTGGGCACCGGGGAGCTGTTTTTT

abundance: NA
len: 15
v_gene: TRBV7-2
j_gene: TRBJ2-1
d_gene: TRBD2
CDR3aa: CASSLLPAGNNEQFF
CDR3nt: TGTGCCAGCAGCTTATTACCAGCGGGGAACAATGAGCAGTTCTTC

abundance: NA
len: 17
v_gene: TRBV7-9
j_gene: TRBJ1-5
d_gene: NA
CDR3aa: CASSYITTGESHQPQHF
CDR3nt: TGTGCCAGCAGCTACATAACGACAGGAGAAAGCCATCAGCCCCAGCATTTT

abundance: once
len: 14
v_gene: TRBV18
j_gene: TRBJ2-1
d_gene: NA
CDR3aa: CASSPPSRENEQFF
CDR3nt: TGTGCCAGCTCACCGCCGTCTAGGGAGAATGAGCAGTTCTTC

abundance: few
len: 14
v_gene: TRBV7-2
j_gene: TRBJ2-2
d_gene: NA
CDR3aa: CASSLGQNTGELFF
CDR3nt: TGTGCCAGCAGCTTAGGTCAGAACACCGGGGAGCTGTTTTTT

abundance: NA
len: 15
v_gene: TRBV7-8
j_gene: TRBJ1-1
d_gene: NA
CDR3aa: CASSLVGGVETEAFF
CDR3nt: TGTGCCAGCAGCTTAGTAGGCGGGGTTGAGACTGAAGCTTTCTTT

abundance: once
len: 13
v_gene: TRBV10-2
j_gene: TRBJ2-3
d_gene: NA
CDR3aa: CASDPGSTDTQYF
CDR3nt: TGCGCCAGCGACCCCGGGAGCACAGATACGCAGTATTTT

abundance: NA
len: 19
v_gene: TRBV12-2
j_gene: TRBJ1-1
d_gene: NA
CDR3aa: CASHDREDGRPHCPGGAFF
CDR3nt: TGTGCAAGCCACGATAGAGAAGACGGCAGGCCCCATTGCCCCGGGGGTGCTTTCTTT